Shown below are 8 T cell receptor beta chains from a single sample sequenced in a study of T cell responses to AZD1222 COVID-19 vaccine. The method was immunoSEQ multiplex PCR; TCRdb's version includes in-frame clones alone and lacks a portion of them. The sample consists of under 150,000 clones, approximately 88% of them appearing once. Sequenced material: peripheral blood, taken 28 days after the second AZD1222 dose. The receptor set was obtained from an adult who received the AZD1222 COVID-19 vaccine.

The V gene is TRBV27, the J gene TRBJ2-7, with TRBD1 matching 10 bases. Germline CDR1 is MNHEY and CDR2 is SMNVEV (reference sequence). The V segment lost 1 base and the J segment 4 bases; nucleotides outside the gene matches: 10. The CDR3 contains 17 residues. CDR3 amino acids: CASSLFPGTGEYYEQYF. CDR3 DNA sequence: TGTGCCAGCAGTTTATTCCCCGGGACAGGGGAATATTACGAGCAGTACTTC.

This clone was detected only once. The chain couples TRBV5-1 to TRBJ2-2; possibly TRBD1 for D (6 bases). Germline V gene data show CDR1 as SGHRS and CDR2 as YFSETQ. Trimming pared 5 bases from V and 1 base from J, leaving 9 bases between. This CDR3 is 14 amino acids long. CDR3 loop: CASSRGQNTGELFF. CDR3 in DNA: TGCGCCAGCAGTAGGGGACAGAACACCGGGGAGCTGTTTTTT.

The V gene is TRBV27, the J gene TRBJ1-4; no reliable D call. Trimming cost V 5 bases and J 5 bases, with 12 bases left between them. The CDR3 is 14 amino acids. From germline, CDR1 is MNHEY and CDR2 SMNVEV (reference sequence). The CDR3 region is CASSLREVNEKLFF. The CDR3 DNA is TGTGCCAGCAGTCTGAGGGAAGTCAATGAAAAACTGTTTTTT.

The V and J genes are TRBV7-2 and TRBJ1-1; D possibly corresponds to TRBD1 (5 bases). The V gene lost 11 bases and the J gene lost 1 base, with 14 bases spanning the gap. This CDR3 has 13 amino acids. Per germline, CDR1 SGHTA and CDR2 FQGNSA. Written as DNA, the CDR3 is TGTGCCGATACAACAGGTCCGAACACTGAAGCTTTCTTT. Protein sequence: CADTTGPNTEAFF.

V is TRBV4-3 and J is TRBJ2-5; 8 bases agree with TRBD1. The CDR3 runs to 15 residues. CDR1 LGHNA and CDR2 YSLEER come from the germline V gene. Trimming at V came to 2 bases and at J to 4 bases, leaving 6 bases not matched to a gene. The CDR3 spells CASSQLGQGRETQYF. The CDR3 DNA reads TGCGCCAGCAGCCAACTAGGACAGGGACGAGAGACCCAGTACTTC.

This clone was picked up one time. The genes are TRBV5-6 and TRBJ2-3; D gene uncertain. CDR1 is SGHDT and CDR2 is YYEEEE in the germline V gene. The CDR3 consists of 12 residues. V lost 3 bases and J lost 5, with 7 bases in between. As DNA, the CDR3 is TGTGCCAGCAGCTCTACCGGAGATACGCAGTATTTT. Translated, it gives CASSSTGDTQYF.

This rearrangement joins TRBV5-1 to TRBJ2-2; D call uncertain. V was pared by 1 base and J by 2 bases, with 6 bases between. This CDR3 spans 14 amino acids. Germline V gene sequence: CDR1 SGHRS, CDR2 YFSETQ. The CDR3 loop is CASSLNGNTGELFF. The CDR3 DNA reads as TGCGCCAGCAGCTTGAACGGTAACACCGGGGAGCTGTTTTTT.

V gene TRBV5-6 combines with J gene TRBJ1-5; TRBD1 might be the D (6 bases). The CDR3 loop spans 17 amino acids. The V gene lost 4 bases and the J gene lost 0 bases, with 17 bases spanning the gap. CDR1 and CDR2 (germline): SGHDT, YYEEEE. DNA of the CDR3: TGTGCCAGCAGCGTCACCAGGGGCCCCCATAGCAATCAGCCCCAGCATTTT. Amino acid sequence: CASSVTRGPHSNQPQHF.